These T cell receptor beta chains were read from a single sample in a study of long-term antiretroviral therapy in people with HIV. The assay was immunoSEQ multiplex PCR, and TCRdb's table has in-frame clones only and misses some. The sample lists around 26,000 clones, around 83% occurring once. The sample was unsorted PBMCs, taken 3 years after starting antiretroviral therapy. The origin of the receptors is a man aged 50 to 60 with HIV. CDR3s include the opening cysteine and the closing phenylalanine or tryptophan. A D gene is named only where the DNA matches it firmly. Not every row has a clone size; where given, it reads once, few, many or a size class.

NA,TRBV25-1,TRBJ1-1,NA,CASSETPGASGNTEAFF,TGTGCCAGCAGTGAAACCCCAGGGGCCTCCGGGAACACTGAAGCTTTCTTT
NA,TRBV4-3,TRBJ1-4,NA,CASSQDMNGGDEKLFF,TGCGCCAGCAGCCAAGATATGAATGGCGGGGACGAAAAACTGTTTTTT
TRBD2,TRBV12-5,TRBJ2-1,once,CASGLVRSGGRNEQFF,TGTGCTAGTGGTTTGGTACGATCGGGGGGGAGAAATGAGCAGTTCTTC
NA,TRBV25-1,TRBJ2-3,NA,CASSEFGQEAQYF,TGTGCCAGCAGTGAATTCGGTCAGGAGGCGCAGTATTTT
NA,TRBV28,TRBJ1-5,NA,CASSFNQPQHF,TGTGCCAGCAGTTTCAATCAGCCCCAGCATTTT
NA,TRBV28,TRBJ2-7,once,CASRRDSSQSYEQYF,TGTGCCAGCAGGAGAGACAGCAGCCAATCCTACGAGCAGTACTTC
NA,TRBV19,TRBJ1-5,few,CASRLQDYSNQPQHF,TGTGCCAGTAGGCTACAGGACTATAGCAATCAGCCCCAGCATTTT
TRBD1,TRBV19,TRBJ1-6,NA,CATRGQGALDNSPLHF,TGTGCCACCCGAGGACAGGGGGCATTAGATAATTCACCCCTCCACTTT
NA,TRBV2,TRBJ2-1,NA,CASSVRSGWDNEQFF,TGTGCCAGCAGTGTTCGAAGTGGGTGGGACAATGAGCAGTTCTTC
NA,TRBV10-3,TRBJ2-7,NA,CAISESNKEYEQYF,TGTGCCATCAGTGAGTCAAACAAGGAATACGAGCAGTACTTC
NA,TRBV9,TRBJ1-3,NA,CASSVEAGSGNTIYF,TGTGCCAGCAGCGTAGAGGCAGGATCTGGAAACACCATATATTTT
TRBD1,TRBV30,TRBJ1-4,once,CAWTTGTGVSNEKLFF,TGTGCCTGGACAACCGGGACAGGAGTCTCAAATGAAAAACTGTTTTTT
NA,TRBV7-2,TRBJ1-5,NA,CASSLVGGSYSNQPQHF,TGTGCCAGCAGCCTGGTGGGCGGATCATATAGCAATCAGCCCCAGCATTTT
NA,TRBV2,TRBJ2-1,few,CARHGSYNEQFF,TGTGCCAGGCACGGCTCCTACAATGAGCAGTTCTTC
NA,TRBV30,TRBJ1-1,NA,CAWSVPAGLNTEAFF,TGTGCCTGGAGTGTACCGGCAGGCTTGAACACTGAAGCTTTCTTT
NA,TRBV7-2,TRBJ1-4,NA,CASSAQGRASEKLFF,TGTGCCAGCAGCGCTCAGGGACGAGCTAGTGAAAAACTGTTTTTT
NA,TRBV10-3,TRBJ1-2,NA,CAISEFRGSSPYGYTF,TGTGCCATCAGTGAGTTTCGGGGGTCTTCCCCCTATGGCTACACCTTC
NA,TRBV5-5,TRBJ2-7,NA,CASSLVAASSYEQYF,TGTGCCAGCAGCTTGGTAGCGGCCAGCTCCTACGAGCAGTACTTC
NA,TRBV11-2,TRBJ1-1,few,CASSFLGGEAFF,TGTGCCAGCAGCTTTTTGGGGGGTGAAGCTTTCTTT
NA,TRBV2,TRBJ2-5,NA,CASSGWQETQYF,TGTGCCAGCAGTGGGTGGCAAGAGACCCAGTACTTC
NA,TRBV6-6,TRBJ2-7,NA,CASRGRGVNEQYF,TGTGCCAGCAGAGGGAGGGGGGTCAACGAGCAGTACTTT
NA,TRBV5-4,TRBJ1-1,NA,CASSPSLRGFGTEAFF,TGTGCCAGCAGCCCCTCCCTTCGGGGTTTCGGCACTGAAGCTTTCTTT
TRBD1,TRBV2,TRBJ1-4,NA,CASSEAPETGGGTNEKLFF,TGTGCCAGCAGTGAAGCTCCGGAGACAGGGGGAGGCACTAATGAAAAACTGTTTTTT
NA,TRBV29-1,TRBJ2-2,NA,CSVVQGANTGELFF,TGCAGCGTTGTACAGGGCGCGAACACCGGGGAGCTGTTTTTT